This TCR beta chain was sequenced during a study of T-cell reconstitution after alpha-beta-depleted transplantation in children. Remarks on this clonotype: The target antigen is unknown.

Study results and caveats: Some patients' high day-60 TCRbeta diversity was traced to surviving recipient T cells and thymic progenitors. T-cell counts and diversity were attributed mostly to newly produced T cells one year after transplant. Alpha-beta T cells present about two months after transplant were reported to originate from several hundred expanded graft clones.

TCRbeta library construction was performed incorporating unique molecular identifiers. TCRdb re-called the PCR reads with MiXCR, one entry per CDR3 protein. The table shows 530,000 or so distinct CDR3 sequences, with roughly 27% occurring only once. Germline V gene lookup returns CDR1 MNHNS and CDR2 SASEGT. Losses at the gene ends were 6 bases for V and 4 bases for J; bases not matched to a gene: 13. This CDR3 contains 16 residues. Sequences were derived from PBMCs, sampled before TCRalphabeta/CD19-depleted stem cell transplant. V usage is TRBV6-1 and J usage is TRBJ2-3; 7 nucleotides line up with TRBD2. The clonotype comes from a boy in the first two years of life with Wiskott-Aldrich syndrome, due to receive a stem cell transplant. In DNA form, the CDR3 reads TGTGCCAGCAGCACTCCCGGGGGGACCAAGGCAGATACGCAGTATTTT. Its translation: CASSTPGGTKADTQYF.